This section outlines one TCR beta chain sequence together with its context. The data stem from a study of blood T cell repertoires in COVID-19. Across the study: The samples span acute and convalescent COVID-19 from the United States, Italy and Spain. Sample material is recorded as cDNA or gDNA derived from T cells, B-cell-depleted T cells, or PBMCs.

The CDR3 runs 16 residues. The germline CDR1 and CDR2 sequences are SEHNR and FQNEAQ (reference sequence). V gave up 4 bases and J gave up 5 bases; unmatched junction bases: 12. Original data processing: Quantification of nucleated cells was approximated via reference gene primer amplification. TCRdb keeps only in-frame clones here, not all; method: immunoSEQ multiplex PCR. V, J and clone size were drawn from that table, and D and trimming were deduced from the DNA. The profile covers 450,000 or so clones, with about 87% appearing a single time and 0.7% to 0.85% taken by the ten largest. Seattle's enrolled individuals joined amid active infection and were then monitored longitudinally.

The source of this sequence is a man between 18 and 35 years old with COVID-19, enrolled during active disease. The chain uses TRBV7-9 and TRBJ2-7, with 9 bases aligning to TRBD2. Sequences were obtained from peripheral blood. Here the CDR3 reads CASSSGGGRAPHEQYF. CDR3 nucleotide sequence: TGTGCCAGCAGCTCCGGGGGCGGGAGGGCCCCCCACGAGCAGTACTTC.